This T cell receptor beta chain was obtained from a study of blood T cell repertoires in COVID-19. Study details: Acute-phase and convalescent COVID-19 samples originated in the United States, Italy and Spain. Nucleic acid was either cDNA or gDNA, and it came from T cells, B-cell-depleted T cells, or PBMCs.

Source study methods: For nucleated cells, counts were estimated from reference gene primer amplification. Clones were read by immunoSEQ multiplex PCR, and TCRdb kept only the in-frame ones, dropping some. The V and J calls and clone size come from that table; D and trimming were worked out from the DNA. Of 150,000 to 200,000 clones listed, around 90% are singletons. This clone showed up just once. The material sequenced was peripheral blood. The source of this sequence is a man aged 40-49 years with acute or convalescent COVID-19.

As DNA, the CDR3 is TGTGCCAGCAGCGTACCCAGCCTAGCGGGTACAAACACCGGGGAGCTGTTTTTT. Its protein product is CASSVPSLAGTNTGELFF. This chain uses TRBV9 with TRBJ2-2; 8 bases are a match to TRBD2. This CDR3 is 18 amino acids long. From germline, CDR1 is SGDLS and CDR2 YYNGEE. Trimming removed 1 base from V and 2 bases from J; junction bases left unmatched: 10. The variable domain in full, completed from reference TRBV9 and TRBJ2-2, reads DSGVTQTPKHLITATGQRVTLRCSPRSGDLSVYWYQQSLDQGLQFLIQYYNGEERAKGNILERFSAQQFPDLHSELNLSSLELGDSALYFCASSVPSLAGTNTGELFFGEGSRLTVL.